Shown below are 12 T cell receptor beta chains from a single sample sequenced in a study of blood T cell repertoires in COVID-19. Assay: immunoSEQ multiplex PCR; the TCRdb copy retains only in-frame clones and omits some. Among about 45,000 clones listed, approximately 83% were seen once. The sequenced sample consisted of peripheral blood. The receptors were sampled from an elderly man in a cohort sampled during active COVID-19.

The chain couples TRBV7-3 to TRBJ2-3; TRBD2 matches at 15 bases. Per germline, CDR1 SGHTA and CDR2 FQGTGA. Trimming removed 5 bases from V and 5 bases from J; junction bases left unmatched: 8. The CDR3 has 17 amino acids. In nucleotides, the CDR3 is TGTGCCAGCAGCCTCTGGACTAGCGGGGGGGCCCAAGATACGCAGTATTTT. Translating it yields CASSLWTSGGAQDTQYF.

The V gene is TRBV7-3, the J gene TRBJ1-1; TRBD1 matches at 8 bases. V trimming: 2 bases; J trimming: 5 bases; junction bases outside the gene matches: 4. The germline V gene encodes CDR1 SGHTA and CDR2 FQGTGA. The CDR3 runs 14 residues. The chain's CDR3 is CASSLAGGRTEAFF. The CDR3 coding sequence is TGTGCCAGCAGCTTAGCAGGGGGCCGGACTGAAGCTTTCTTT.

This clone was counted a few times. The chain couples TRBV7-3 to TRBJ2-2, with D unclear. Trimming took 4 bases from V and 6 from J, leaving 9 bases between them. This CDR3 has 13 amino acids. Germline V gives CDR1 SGHTA, CDR2 FQGTGA. CDR3 in amino acids: CASSYDTAGELFF. As DNA, the CDR3 is TGTGCCAGCAGCTACGACACCGCCGGGGAGCTGTTTTTT.

The V and J genes are TRBV7-2 and TRBJ2-7; D might be TRBD2 (6 bases). Germline V gene lookup returns CDR1 SGHTA and CDR2 FQGNSA. The CDR3 has 14 amino acids. The germline V and J ends were trimmed by 5 bases and 1 base, with 12 bases remaining between them. For the CDR3, the DNA is TGTGCCAGCAGCCGGGGACTGCGGTCCTACGAGCAGTACTTC. Protein sequence: CASSRGLRSYEQYF.

This clone showed up just a few times. The genes are TRBV28 and TRBJ2-6; no firm D call. The ends were cut back, 6 bases at V and 0 bases at J, with 12 bases in the middle. CDR3 length: 16 amino acids. Germline V gene data show CDR1 as MDHEN and CDR2 as SYDVKM. In nucleotides, the CDR3 is TGTGCCAGCAGCCGCCGCAGAATCTCTGGGGCCAACGTCCTGACTTTC. Translated, it gives CASSRRRISGANVLTF.

This chain connects TRBV18 to TRBJ1-3; 8 bases line up with TRBD1. The CDR3 consists of 16 residues. The germline V gene encodes CDR1 KGHSH and CDR2 LQKENI. J gave up 3 bases and V 2 bases, and 6 bases lay outside the gene matches. CDR3 sequence reads: CASSPSRGRFGNTIYF. CDR3 coding DNA: TGTGCCAGCTCACCAAGCAGGGGGCGCTTTGGAAACACCATATATTTT.

This chain joins TRBV2 and TRBJ2-5; tentatively, D is TRBD2 (5 bases). The CDR3 has 14 amino acids. V dropped 4 bases and J dropped 1 base, with 10 bases sitting between them. Germline V CDR1 and CDR2: SNHLY, FYNNEI. In DNA form, the CDR3 reads TGTGCCAGCAGTGGCCCGGGGTCCCAAGAGACCCAGTACTTC. Residues: CASSGPGSQETQYF.

V gene TRBV4-1 combines with J gene TRBJ1-5, with TRBD1 as a possible D gene (5 bases). V was trimmed by 0 bases and J by 0 bases, leaving 12 bases between them. Germline V gene sequence: CDR1 MGHRA, CDR2 YSYEKL. The CDR3 length is 17 residues. CDR3 nucleotides: TGCGCCAGCAGCCAAGATAGTCGACAGAATAGCAATCAGCCCCAGCATTTT. It encodes CASSQDSRQNSNQPQHF.

This chain joins TRBV19 and TRBJ1-6; 8 bases agree with TRBD1. The germline CDR1 and CDR2 sequences are LNHDA and SQIVND (reference sequence). The CDR3 contains 16 residues. The V gene end was trimmed by 4 bases and the J gene end by 10 bases; junction bases not matched to a gene: 12. The CDR3 DNA reads as TGTGCCAGTAGTACGAGGTCCGGGACAGGAGTATCACCCCTCCACTTT. Translating it yields CASSTRSGTGVSPLHF.

The chain links TRBV7-2 to TRBJ2-1, with D maybe TRBD2 (5 bases). CDR1 is SGHTA, CDR2 FQGNSA, per germline. This CDR3 comprises 14 residues. Trimming took 8 bases from V and 2 from J, leaving 13 bases between them. The chain's CDR3 is CASRVASPYNEQFF. DNA of the CDR3: TGTGCCAGCCGAGTAGCGTCCCCCTACAATGAGCAGTTCTTC. Full variable domain (outside the CDR3, taken from reference TRBV7-2 and TRBJ2-1): GAGVSQSPSNKVTEKGKDVELRCDPISGHTALYWYRQSLGQGLEFLIYFQGNSAPDKSGLPSDRFSAERTGGSVSTLTIQRTQQEDSAVYLCASRVASPYNEQFFGPGTRLTVL.

The chain recombines TRBV7-9 with TRBJ1-2; perhaps TRBD1 as D (6 bases). The CDR3 is 14 amino acids. Trimming cost V 5 bases and J 7 bases, with 17 bases left between them. CDR1 is SEHNR, CDR2 FQNEAQ, per germline (reference sequence). The CDR3 reads CASSTGGGAVGYTF. The DNA for the CDR3 is TGTGCCAGCAGCACCGGTGGGGGGGCAGTTGGCTACACCTTC.

The V gene is TRBV6-5, the J gene TRBJ2-7; D may be TRBD2 (5 bases). The V gene's germline CDR1 is MNHEY and CDR2 SVGAGI. The ends were cut back, 6 bases at V and 0 bases at J, with 9 bases in the middle. The CDR3 consists of 13 residues. CDR3 sequence: CASRNRDSYEQYF. The CDR3 DNA is TGTGCCAGCAGAAACCGGGACTCCTACGAGCAGTACTTC.